The clone carrying this T cell receptor beta chain was seen more than once but under ten times. This entry belongs to a study of blood T cell repertoires in COVID-19. Profiling relied on immunoSEQ multiplex PCR, and the TCRdb table lists in-frame clones only, not all of them. The sample lists 50,000 to 65,000 clones, about 88% occurring once. CDR1 and CDR2 from the germline V gene are LNHDA and SQIVND (reference sequence). CDR3 length equals 19 residues. The trim removed 3 bases at V and 4 bases at J, leaving 18 bases unmatched. The clonotype originates from a man aged 55-75 years with acute or convalescent COVID-19. This rearrangement joins TRBV19 to TRBJ2-5; 9 nucleotides align to TRBD2. Sequenced: peripheral blood. CDR3 amino acids: CASSMSGRGLAGRGETQYF. The CDR3 nucleotides are TGTGCCAGTAGTATGTCCGGGCGAGGCCTAGCGGGACGAGGAGAGACCCAGTACTTC.